This entry lists 32 T cell receptor beta chains sequenced from one sample in a study of blood T cell repertoires in COVID-19. The repertoire was sequenced with immunoSEQ multiplex PCR; TCRdb's copy has only in-frame clones and lacks some. The sample comprises over 85,000 clones, 72% of which are singletons, and 6.5% to 8.5% rests with the top ten. Specimen: peripheral blood. The origin of the receptors is a woman between 55 and 75 years old with acute or convalescent COVID-19.

The rearrangement joins TRBV5-1 to TRBJ1-5; weak D call: TRBD1 (6 bases). Trimming stripped 1 base from V and 5 bases from J, with 10 bases between. The CDR3 runs 14 residues. CDR1 is SGHRS, CDR2 YFSETQ, per germline. CDR3 DNA sequence: TGCGCCAGCAGCTTGTCAGGGGAACATCAGCCCCAGCATTTT. It yields the protein CASSLSGEHQPQHF.

CDR3 amino acids: CASSAGGLGEKLFF. Written as DNA, the CDR3 is TGTGCCAGCAGTGCAGGGGGACTCGGGGAAAAACTGTTTTTT. This chain joins TRBV6-2 or TRBV6-3 and TRBJ1-4, with 7 nucleotides matching TRBD1. Germline trimming cut 5 bases from V and 8 bases from J; bases unmatched to any gene: 8. The CDR3 runs 14 residues. CDR1 is MNHEY and CDR2 is SVGEGT in the germline V gene.

This clone was observed a handful of times. CDR3 protein: CASSLARGTNEKLFF. The CDR3 DNA reads TGTGCCAGCAGCTTAGCACGGGGAACTAATGAAAAACTGTTTTTT. The rearrangement joins TRBV7-9 to TRBJ1-4, with unresolved D. The CDR3 covers 15 residues. Germline assignment: CDR1 SEHNR and CDR2 FQNEAQ (reference sequence). The V end was cut by 0 bases, the J end by 1 base, with 6 bases between.

The table lists this clone with a count of one. The V gene is TRBV6-1, the J gene TRBJ1-6, with D unresolved. The CDR3 runs to 15 residues. Germline values: CDR1 MNHNS, CDR2 SASEGT. The V end was cut by 2 bases, the J end by 0 bases, with 5 bases between. The CDR3 sequence is CASSESSSYNSPLHF. CDR3 bases: TGTGCCAGCAGTGAATCGAGCTCCTATAATTCACCCCTCCACTTT.

This clone has more than one count but fewer than ten. This sequence joins TRBV19 and TRBJ2-2, with D maybe TRBD1 (6 bases). There are 15 residues in the CDR3. V lost 6 bases, J lost 2 bases, and 13 bases lay in between. CDR1 LNHDA and CDR2 SQIVND come from the germline V gene (reference sequence). The CDR3 is CASSPLGGNTGELFF. CDR3 bases: TGTGCCAGTAGCCCGCTAGGGGGTAACACCGGGGAGCTGTTTTTT.

In the case of this clone: At one end the junction does not follow the germline gene, possibly because of a read error. This chain links TRBV18 with TRBJ2-3, with 7 bases aligning to TRBD1. Germline values: CDR1 KGHSH, CDR2 LQKENI. There are 16 residues in the CDR3. CDR3 nucleotide sequence: TGTGCCAGCTCACCACTGCGACAGGGCAGCAGAGATACGCAGTATTTT. Translating it yields CASSPLRQGSRDTQYF.

This chain joins TRBV11-2 and TRBJ2-4; possibly TRBD1 for D (7 bases). Germline loops: CDR1 SGHAT, CDR2 FQNNGV. CDR3 size: 15 residues. V was cut by 5 bases and J by 0 bases, with 11 bases left in between. CDR3 bases: TGTGCCAGCAGCCCCAGGGGGGTAGCCAAAAACATTCAGTACTTC. This gives the protein CASSPRGVAKNIQYF.

The chain combines TRBV6-5 with TRBJ1-1; no definite D call. The length of the CDR3 is 13 residues. The germline V gene encodes CDR1 MNHEY and CDR2 SVGAGI. V lost 4 bases and J 0 bases, leaving 6 bases between the germline ends. The CDR3 sequence: CASSLTLNTEAFF. DNA of the CDR3: TGTGCCAGCAGTTTGACACTGAACACTGAAGCTTTCTTT.

This clone was counted a few times. This chain joins TRBV7-2 and TRBJ2-5; 10 bases are shared with TRBD2. The CDR3 covers 13 residues. V lost 5 bases, J lost 4 bases, and 1 base stayed unmatched. Germline assignment: CDR1 SGHTA and CDR2 FQGNSA. The CDR3 coding sequence is TGTGCCAGCAGCCCTAGCGGGGGAGAGACCCAGTACTTC. Amino acids: CASSPSGGETQYF.

This rearrangement joins TRBV18 to TRBJ1-1; 9 bases match TRBD1. There are 16 residues in the CDR3. J was trimmed by 4 bases and V by 3 bases; bases with no gene match: 9. The germline V gene encodes CDR1 KGHSH and CDR2 LQKENI. The CDR3 DNA reads TGTGCCAGCTCACCCGGGACAGGGCGAGGGGGCACTGAAGCTTTCTTT. Translated, it gives CASSPGTGRGGTEAFF.

The genes are TRBV6-1 and TRBJ1-6; weak D call: TRBD1 (6 bases). The germline V gene has CDR1 MNHNS and CDR2 SASEGT. CDR3 length: 15 amino acids. With 1 base removed from V and 8 bases from J, the gap between germline ends came to 12 bases. The CDR3 loop reads CASSEGQASYSPLHF. The CDR3, as DNA: TGTGCCAGCAGTGAAGGACAGGCCTCCTATTCACCCCTCCACTTT.

In its sample, this clone was seen a few times. The CDR3 DNA reads TGTGCCAGCAGCTTATTCGGGTACAATCAGCCCCAGCATTTT. Its translation: CASSLFGYNQPQHF. This chain connects TRBV7-2 to TRBJ1-5; D is unresolved. Germline-derived CDR1 and CDR2 are SGHTA and FQGNSA. This CDR3 is built from 14 residues. V was pared by 2 bases and J by 3 bases, with 8 bases between.

The chain has TRBV5-1 and TRBJ1-4; a possible D gene is TRBD1 (6 bases). The CDR3 has 16 residues. Trimming removed 4 bases from V and 0 bases from J, with 13 bases in between. Germline CDR1 SGHRS, CDR2 YFSETQ. DNA for the CDR3: TGCGCCAGCAGCAGGGGGTCGGCAGCAACTAATGAAAAACTGTTTTTT. Amino acid sequence: CASSRGSAATNEKLFF.

The gene calls are TRBV4-3 and TRBJ1-3, with D unclear. V shed 0 bases and J shed 0 bases, with 9 bases lying between them. This CDR3 has 16 residues. Germline CDR1 is LGHNA and CDR2 is YSLEER. CDR3 sequence reads: CASSQEATTSGNTIYF. The CDR3, as DNA: TGCGCCAGCAGCCAAGAAGCCACCACCTCTGGAAACACCATATATTTT.

V usage is TRBV6-5 and J usage is TRBJ1-4, with unresolved D. The CDR3 length is 15 residues. Looked up from germline, CDR1 is MNHEY and CDR2 is SVGAGI. With 0 bases removed from V and 4 bases from J, the gap between germline ends came to 9 bases. This chain's CDR3 is CASSYSGSSNEKLFF. As DNA, the CDR3 is TGTGCCAGCAGTTACTCCGGGTCCAGTAATGAAAAACTGTTTTTT.

The chain couples TRBV5-8 to TRBJ2-7, with D possibly matching TRBD1 (6 bases). V lost 4 bases, J lost 0 bases, and 17 bases lay in between. Germline V CDR1 and CDR2: SGHTS, YDEGEE. This CDR3 has 16 residues. CDR3 nucleotide sequence: TGTGCCAGCAGCGATTACAGGGAAAGGGACTCCTACGAGCAGTACTTC. Protein product: CASSDYRERDSYEQYF.

V and J are TRBV19 and TRBJ1-2; TRBD1 aligns across 11 bases. The CDR3 runs 15 residues. In germline, CDR1 is LNHDA, CDR2 SQIVND (reference sequence). J gave up 7 bases and V 3 bases, and 7 bases lay outside the gene matches. The DNA of the CDR3 is TGTGCCAGTAGTATTCCCGGACAGGGGGCTGTTGGCTACACCTTC. This sequence encodes CASSIPGQGAVGYTF.

This chain joins TRBV9 and TRBJ1-6, with 9 bases matching TRBD1. The trim removed 0 bases at V and 10 bases at J, leaving 5 bases unmatched. Germline CDR1 and CDR2: SGDLS and YYNGEE. The CDR3 contains 15 residues. DNA for the CDR3: TGTGCCAGCAGCGTAGGGGGGGACAGGGTCTCACCCCTCCACTTT. Translation: CASSVGGDRVSPLHF.

The rearrangement uses TRBV3-1 (or the pseudogene TRBV3-2) and TRBJ1-1; no reliable D call. Germline V gene sequence: CDR1 LGHDT, CDR2 YNNKEL (reference sequence). Trimming cost V 0 bases and J 1 base, with 12 bases left between them. The CDR3 runs to 16 residues. The CDR3 DNA reads TGTGCCAGCAGCCAAGAAGTTTGGCGGGGGAACACTGAAGCTTTCTTT. Translation: CASSQEVWRGNTEAFF.

J is TRBJ2-3 and V is TRBV20-1; D is perhaps TRBD2 (6 bases). Germline V gene sequence: CDR1 DFQATT, CDR2 SNEGSKA (reference sequence). The CDR3 runs 13 residues. The V and J ends lost 3 bases and 5 bases respectively, with 12 bases between them. The CDR3 loop reads CSASDQRVDTQYF. CDR3 in DNA: TGCAGTGCTAGTGACCAGCGGGTAGATACGCAGTATTTT.

The chain couples TRBV28 to TRBJ2-5; tentative D call: TRBD2 (6 bases). V lost 4 bases, J lost 2 bases, and 11 bases lay in between. Germline loops: CDR1 MDHEN, CDR2 SYDVKM. The CDR3 is 14 amino acids. The CDR3 region is CASSSRGRQETQYF. CDR3 in DNA: TGTGCCAGCAGTTCGCGGGGCAGACAAGAGACCCAGTACTTC. The complete variable domain, with remaining parts taken from reference TRBV28 and TRBJ2-5, reads DVKVTQSSRYLVKRTGEKVFLECVQDMDHENMFWYRQDPGLGLRLIYFSYDVKMKEKGDIPEGYSVSREKKERFSLILESASTNQTSMYLCASSSRGRQETQYFGPGTRLLVL.

The CDR3 protein is CASSQGLPQSRSNQPQHF. CDR3 DNA sequence: TGCGCCAGCAGCCAAGGACTCCCCCAGTCTCGTAGCAATCAGCCCCAGCATTTT. The chain links TRBV4-1 to TRBJ1-5, with D unresolved. CDR3 length equals 18 residues. From germline, CDR1 is MGHRA and CDR2 YSYEKL. The V end lost 1 base, the J end lost 0 bases, and 16 bases lay between the germline ends.

V is TRBV6-1 and J is TRBJ1-5; 8 nucleotides line up with TRBD1. CDR3 length: 15 residues. Trimming removed 3 bases from V and 6 bases from J; junction bases left unmatched: 7. CDR1 is MNHNS, CDR2 SASEGT, per germline. This CDR3 is CASSEQTGGGQPQHF. DNA for the CDR3: TGTGCCAGCAGTGAGCAAACAGGGGGAGGTCAGCCCCAGCATTTT.

V gene TRBV14 combines with J gene TRBJ1-6, with 8 bases matching TRBD1. V lost 4 bases, J lost 6 bases, and 2 bases stayed unmatched. In germline, CDR1 is SGHDN, CDR2 FVKESK. CDR3 size: 14 residues. CDR3 in amino acids: CASSPDRGNSPLHF. Written as DNA, the CDR3 is TGTGCCAGCAGCCCTGACAGGGGTAATTCACCCCTCCACTTT.

Judged by abundance, this clone is medium-sized. The chain links TRBV29-1 to TRBJ1-1; perhaps TRBD1 as D (6 bases). CDR1 is SQVTM and CDR2 is ANQGSEA in the germline V gene. V lost 3 bases and J lost 1, with 9 bases in between. This CDR3 comprises 13 residues. The CDR3 sequence is CSVERQENTEAFF. The DNA for the CDR3 is TGCAGCGTTGAGCGACAGGAGAACACTGAAGCTTTCTTT. The full variable domain, its missing parts supplied by reference TRBV29-1 and TRBJ1-1, is SAVISQKPSRDICQRGTSLTIQCQVDSQVTMMFWYRQQPGQSLTLIATANQGSEATYESGFVIDKFPISRPNLTFSTLTVSNMSPEDSSIYLCSVERQENTEAFFGQGTRLTVV.

The genes are TRBV21-1 and TRBJ1-3; the table's D call, TRBD1, was not checked against the DNA. TRBV21-1 is assigned pseudogene status. This CDR3 has 18 residues. CDR3: CASSPQDRDRESGNTIYF. As DNA, the CDR3 is TGTGCCAGCAGCCCCCAGGATCGCGACAGGGAGTCTGGAAACACCATATATTTT.

This clone was detected only a few times. The chain recombines TRBV3-1 (or the pseudogene TRBV3-2) with TRBJ2-3; the match to TRBD2 covers 11 bases. V was clipped by 3 bases and J by 4 bases; unmatched bases: 9. The V gene's germline CDR1 is LGHDT and CDR2 YNNKEL (reference sequence). The CDR3 loop spans 17 amino acids. The CDR3: CASSQGRVLAGADTQYF. CDR3 in DNA: TGTGCCAGCAGCCAGGGACGTGTACTAGCGGGGGCAGATACGCAGTATTTT.

With respect to this clone: A junction end diverges from the germline sequence, so it may reflect a read error. The chain couples TRBV7-8 to TRBJ2-7; 8 bases fit TRBD1. The CDR3 length is 18 residues. Germline V CDR1 and CDR2: SGHVS, FQNEAQ. CDR3 protein: CASSFLPAGAGGSNEQYF. CDR3 bases: TGTGCCAGCAGCTTTCTCCCCGCAGGCGCAGGGGGCTCCAACGAGCAGTACTTC. The full variable domain, with the rest looked up from reference TRBV7-8 and TRBJ2-7, is GAGVSQSPRYKVAKRGQDVALRCDPISGHVSLFWYQQALGQGPEFLTYFQNEAQLDKSGLPSDRFFAERPEGSVSTLKIQRTQQEDSAVYLCASSFLPAGAGGSNEQYFGPGTRLTVT.

A few counts support this clone. The chain joins TRBV2 to TRBJ2-2; 13 bases map to TRBD2. CDR3 length: 17 amino acids. V trimming: 6 bases; J trimming: 6 bases; junction bases outside the gene matches: 10. Germline assignment: CDR1 SNHLY and CDR2 FYNNEI. CDR3 DNA sequence: TGTGCCAGCAGGGGGACTAGCGGGAACCTTGAAGCCGGGGAGCTGTTTTTT. This sequence encodes CASRGTSGNLEAGELFF.

This clone showed up just once. This sequence joins TRBV28 and TRBJ1-5; 9 positions match TRBD1. The V segment lost 4 bases and the J segment 3 bases; nucleotides outside the gene matches: 13. The germline CDR1 and CDR2 sequences are MDHEN and SYDVKM. The CDR3 has 18 residues. The CDR3, as DNA: TGTGCCAGCAGTTCACCCGGGACAGGGATTGGGTACAATCAGCCCCAGCATTTT. Translating gives CASSSPGTGIGYNQPQHF.

This chain links TRBV7-2 with TRBJ1-1, with D possibly being TRBD1 (6 bases). Germline values: CDR1 SGHTA, CDR2 FQGNSA. CDR3 size: 15 residues. V lost 4 bases and J 0 bases, leaving 12 bases between the germline ends. DNA of the CDR3: TGTGCCAGCAGCTCCCAGGGGACCCTGAACACTGAAGCTTTCTTT. It translates to CASSSQGTLNTEAFF.

This clone was seen only once. The chain carries TRBV11-2 and TRBJ1-2; D gene uncertain. Per the germline V gene, CDR1 is SGHAT and CDR2 is FQNNGV. V was cut by 0 bases and J by 1 base, with 15 bases left in between. This CDR3 has 17 residues. The CDR3 protein is CASSLDSGGFLNYGYTF. The CDR3 coding sequence is TGTGCCAGCAGCTTAGATTCAGGTGGTTTTCTTAACTATGGCTACACCTTC.